This T cell receptor beta chain is from a study of T cells in Graves' hyperthyroidism and ophthalmopathy. V lost 10 bases and J lost 6; bases outside the gene matches: 7. The germline gives CDR1 MNHNS, CDR2 SASEGT. There are 13 residues in the CDR3. With a duration under 2 months, the hyperthyroidism was newly diagnosed in patients aged 18 to 65. RNA transcripts provided the source from which TCR beta CDR3 regions were amplified. A set of HTBI primers served as the primers for a first-round RT-PCR of the TCR CDR3. TCRdb recomputed calls from the multiplex PCR reads with MiXCR, one row per CDR3 protein. The sample holds some 400,000 distinct CDR3 sequences, about 20% seen once.

The sample was blood. This rearrangement joins TRBV6-1 to TRBJ1-5; TRBD1 aligns across 9 bases. The clonotype comes from a woman younger than 30 with Graves' hyperthyroidism. The CDR3 sequence: CATKQGAGQPQHF. The CDR3 region has the DNA TGTGCCACCAAACAGGGGGCGGGTCAGCCCCAGCATTTT.